A selection of T cell receptor beta chains follows, all from one sample in a study of CD8 T cells in ankylosing spondylitis. TCRdb redid the calling of the 5' RACE reads with MiXCR, one entry per CDR3 protein. The table records over 600,000 distinct CDR3 sequences, under 20% of them present only once. Input material: blood, either unsorted or a sorted T cell fraction (not recorded which). Receptors originate from a male donor with ankylosing spondylitis. Both conserved end residues are trimmed from each CDR3. The D gene is left open where the match is weak. Only some rows state a clone size, as once, few, many or a class for expanded clones.

V: TRBV27; J: TRBJ2-3; D: TRBD2; size: few; CDR3: ASSFGGTSTDTQY
V: TRBV15; J: TRBJ2-7; D: TRBD2; size: -; CDR3: ATSGQLREGSYEQY
V: TRBV27; J: TRBJ2-5; D: TRBD2; size: few; CDR3: ASSLVREIGETQY
V: TRBV29-1; J: TRBJ1-2; D: -; size: -; CDR3: SVEETPGGAYGYT
V: TRBV5-5; J: TRBJ2-2; D: TRBD2; size: few; CDR3: ASSSTATSGYGELF
V: TRBV6-5; J: TRBJ1-1; D: -; size: -; CDR3: ASSYSRGTEAF
V: TRBV12-3/TRBV12-4; J: TRBJ1-1; D: TRBD1; size: -; CDR3: ASSRRDSGGTEAF
V: TRBV15; J: TRBJ2-3; D: -; size: -; CDR3: ATSRDRKEGIGDTQY
V: TRBV30; J: TRBJ2-6; D: -; size: -; CDR3: AWSAGGTPGANVLT
V: TRBV29-1; J: TRBJ2-3; D: -; size: many; CDR3: SIVAGTLSDTQY
V: TRBV29-1; J: TRBJ1-2; D: -; size: -; CDR3: SVEVQGFDYGYT
V: TRBV12-5; J: TRBJ2-3; D: TRBD2; size: few; CDR3: ASGLVGGLAENTQY
V: TRBV7-7; J: TRBJ2-5; D: -; size: -; CDR3: ASSTGREGAQY
V: TRBV20-1; J: TRBJ1-5; D: -; size: few; CDR3: SARDDVGRDSSNQPQH
V: TRBV27; J: TRBJ2-1; D: TRBD2; size: few; CDR3: ASSPERGGGDEQF
V: TRBV12-3/TRBV12-4; J: TRBJ1-1; D: -; size: -; CDR3: ASSLIGGPVGTEAF
V: TRBV7-2; J: TRBJ2-1; D: -; size: many; CDR3: ASSPSTDYNEQF
V: TRBV20-1; J: TRBJ1-5; D: -; size: -; CDR3: SARDWTQTVLGNQPQH
V: TRBV30; J: TRBJ2-5; D: TRBD1; size: -; CDR3: AWGGITTGLSETQY
V: TRBV12-3/TRBV12-4; J: TRBJ1-1; D: TRBD1; size: few; CDR3: ASSTGVKNEAF
V: TRBV7-8; J: TRBJ2-1; D: -; size: few; CDR3: ASRPAMTRNEQF
V: TRBV29-1; J: TRBJ2-1; D: TRBD2; size: -; CDR3: SAPTSGRWNEQF
V: TRBV7-2; J: TRBJ2-4; D: TRBD2; size: -; CDR3: ASSLVASGRAGNIQY
V: TRBV20-1; J: TRBJ2-5; D: -; size: few; CDR3: SARGVGVETQY
V: TRBV6-2/TRBV6-3; J: TRBJ2-7; D: -; size: few; CDR3: ASRDSSDYEQY
V: TRBV5-1; J: TRBJ1-1; D: TRBD1; size: once; CDR3: ASSFGTGESEAF
V: TRBV27; J: TRBJ2-2; D: -; size: -; CDR3: ASSYTGDTGELF
V: TRBV15; J: TRBJ2-4; D: TRBD2; size: few; CDR3: ATSSPGTIAKNIQY
V: TRBV12-3/TRBV12-4; J: TRBJ2-7; D: TRBD2; size: once; CDR3: ASSLRRTSGGSLYEQY